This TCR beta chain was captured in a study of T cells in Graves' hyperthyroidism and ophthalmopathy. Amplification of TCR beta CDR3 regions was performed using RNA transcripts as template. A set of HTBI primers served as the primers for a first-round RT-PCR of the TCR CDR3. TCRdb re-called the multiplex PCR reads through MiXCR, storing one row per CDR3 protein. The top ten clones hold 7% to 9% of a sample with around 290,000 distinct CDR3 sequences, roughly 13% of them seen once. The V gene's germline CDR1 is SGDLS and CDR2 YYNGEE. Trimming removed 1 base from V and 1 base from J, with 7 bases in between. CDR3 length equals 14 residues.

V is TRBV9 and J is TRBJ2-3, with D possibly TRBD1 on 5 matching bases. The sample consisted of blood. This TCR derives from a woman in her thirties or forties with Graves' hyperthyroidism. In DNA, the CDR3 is TGTGCCAGCAGCGTACAGGGTGGCACAGATACGCAGTATTTT. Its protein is CASSVQGGTDTQYF.